These 6 T cell receptor beta chains share one sample of origin, sequenced in a study of control samples from healthy donors and cancer patients. The repertoire was sequenced with immunoSEQ multiplex PCR; TCRdb's copy has only in-frame clones and lacks some. Counted here are about 73,000 clones, over 85% occurring once; the ten biggest clones make up around a fifth. Material for sequencing was PBMCs. The receptors were sampled from a man in his sixties with lung cancer.

The chain couples TRBV7-9 to TRBJ1-1; D possibly corresponds to TRBD1 (5 bases). The germline gives CDR1 SEHNR, CDR2 FQNEAQ (reference sequence). Trimming took off 3 bases at V and 4 bases at J, with 12 bases between the two ends. The CDR3 covers 14 residues. The CDR3 region is CASSLPQGSTEAFF. The CDR3 bases are TGTGCCAGCAGCTTGCCCCAGGGAAGCACTGAAGCTTTCTTT.

The chain joins TRBV30 to TRBJ1-1; TRBD1 might be the D (5 bases). This CDR3 spans 13 amino acids. Looked up from germline, CDR1 is GTSNPN and CDR2 is SVGIG (reference sequence). Trimming removed 5 bases at V and 4 bases at J, with 14 bases between. The CDR3 DNA follows: TGTGCCTGGGGGAAGGGGCTGTCCACTGAAGCTTTCTTT. This encodes CAWGKGLSTEAFF. The variable domain in full, with the rest retrieved from reference TRBV30 and TRBJ1-1, is SQTIHQWPATLVQPVGSPLSLECTVEGTSNPNLYWYRQAAGRGLQLLFYSVGIGQISSEVPQNLSASRPQDRQFILSSKKLLLSDSGFYLCAWGKGLSTEAFFGQGTRLTVV.

This clone was recorded once. The chain uses TRBV24-1 and TRBJ1-5; D is unclear. The germline CDR1 and CDR2 sequences are KGHDR and SFDVKD. The CDR3 length is 12 residues. V lost 9 bases to trimming and J lost 7 bases, with 12 bases between them. DNA for the CDR3: TGTGCCACCGCGGAGGGAGGACAGCCCCAGCATTTT. Encoded protein: CATAEGGQPQHF.

In DNA form, the CDR3 reads TGTGCCTGGAGCTTATTCCGGGACAGGGACTACACCTTC. This encodes CAWSLFRDRDYTF. The chain employs TRBV30 and TRBJ1-2; 9 nucleotides match TRBD1. This CDR3 spans 13 amino acids. The V and J ends lost 3 bases and 10 bases, in that order; junction bases with no gene match: 9. Germline loops: CDR1 GTSNPN, CDR2 SVGIG (reference sequence).

V gene TRBV15 combines with J gene TRBJ2-6; 10 nucleotides line up with TRBD1. The CDR3 extends over 19 amino acids. The germline V gene has CDR1 LNHNV and CDR2 YYDKDF (reference sequence). J gave up 0 bases and V 3 bases, and 8 bases lay outside the gene matches. CDR3 amino acids: CATSRGRTGGISGANVLTF. The CDR3 DNA sequence: TGTGCCACCAGCAGGGGAAGGACAGGGGGAATCTCTGGGGCCAACGTCCTGACTTTC.

The chain carries TRBV30 and TRBJ1-4; D gene unclear. Germline-derived CDR1 and CDR2 are GTSNPN and SVGIG (reference sequence). The ends were cut back, 0 bases at V and 4 bases at J, with 3 bases in the middle. The CDR3 loop spans 12 amino acids. The CDR3: CAWSVGNEKLFF. CDR3 bases: TGTGCCTGGAGTGTGGGTAATGAAAAACTGTTTTTT.